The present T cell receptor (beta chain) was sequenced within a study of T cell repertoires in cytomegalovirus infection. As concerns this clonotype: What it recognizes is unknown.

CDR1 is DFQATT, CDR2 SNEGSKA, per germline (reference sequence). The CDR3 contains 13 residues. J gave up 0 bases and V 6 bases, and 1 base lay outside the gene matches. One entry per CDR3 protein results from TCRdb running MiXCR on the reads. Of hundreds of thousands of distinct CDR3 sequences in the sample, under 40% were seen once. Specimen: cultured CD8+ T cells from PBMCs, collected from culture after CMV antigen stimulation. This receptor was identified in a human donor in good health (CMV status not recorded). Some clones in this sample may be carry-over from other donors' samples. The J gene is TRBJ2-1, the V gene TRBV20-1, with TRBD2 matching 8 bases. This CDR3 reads CSAGGDSYNEQFF. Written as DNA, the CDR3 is TGCAGTGCCGGGGGGGACTCCTACAATGAGCAGTTCTTC.